The T cell receptor (beta chain) described here comes from a study of neoadjuvant anti-PD-1 for oral cavity cancer. Patients had HPV-negative, locally advanced oral cavity squamous cell carcinoma. J was trimmed by 4 bases and V by 5 bases; bases with no gene match: 14. Germline V gene lookup returns CDR1 SNHLY and CDR2 FYNNEI. The CDR3 runs 21 residues. Measured with immunoSEQ multiplex PCR; TCRdb has only the in-frame clones, and not every one. The data contain over 10,000 clones, around 60% of them seen just once; the ten biggest clones take up 9% to 15%. The V call is TRBV2, the J call TRBJ2-6; 16 nucleotides align to TRBD2. The sequencing used tumor tissue, collected before nivolumab (anti-PD-1) treatment. The source is a person aged 40 to 85 with oral cavity squamous cell carcinoma. This chain's CDR3 is CASSSDSGLAGGMAGANVLTF. The CDR3 DNA sequence: TGTGCCAGCAGTTCGGATTCGGGACTAGCGGGAGGGATGGCCGGGGCCAACGTCCTGACTTTC.